The T cell receptor beta chain described here comes from a study of low-dose radiotherapy and immunotherapy resistance in tumors. Across the whole study: Ipilimumab 1 mg/kg every six weeks, together with nivolumab 240 mg every two weeks, was given intravenously to patients.

Germline V gives CDR1 LGHNA, CDR2 YNFKEQ. This CDR3 is 17 amino acids long. V lost 4 bases to trimming and J lost 1 base, with 17 bases between them. The time point denotes: after trial treatment. The treatment is: LDRT plus nivolumab, ipilimumab, low-dose cyclophosphamide and aspirin (RACIN trial). Donors were administered nivolumab, ipilimumab, aspirin and low-dose cyclophosphamide, together with low-dose radiotherapy. Both TCRalpha and TCRbeta chains were reverse transcribed with V-gene-specific primers. The TCRs were subjected to amplification over 20 PCR cycles employing a constant-region primer in conjunction with a V-primer adapter. TCRdb called the reads again in MiXCR, with one record for every CDR3 protein. The repertoire holds 31,000 or so distinct CDR3 sequences, with around 54% as singletons.

V is TRBV4-2 and J is TRBJ1-5; tentative D call: TRBD1 (5 bases). This clonotype was sampled from a male donor with gallbladder cancer. The material sequenced was PBMCs, taken after low-dose radiotherapy plus immunotherapy. CDR3 nucleotide sequence: TGTGCCAGCAGCCTTCTGGCGGCCGGGACGAGCAATCAGCCCCAGCATTTT. Its translation is CASSLLAAGTSNQPQHF.